This T cell receptor beta chain was recovered during a study of cytomegalovirus exposure and HLA in healthy donors. Donors were drawn from the approximately 120-subject validation cohort, separate from the approximately 670-subject first cohort. The V end was cut by 4 bases, the J end by 4 bases, with 11 bases between. CDR1 is GTSNPN and CDR2 is SVGIG in the germline V gene (reference sequence). The CDR3 has 13 residues. Sequenced by immunoSEQ multiplex PCR; TCRdb stores in-frame clones only, minus some. The data contain about 200,000 clones, 80% to 90% of them seen just once; the ten biggest clones take up more than 1.5%.

This clonotype was obtained from a woman between 18 and 29 years old in good health and CMV-seropositive. Source material: PBMCs. The V call is TRBV30, the J call TRBJ2-1; D unresolved. CDR3 in amino acids: CAWNELVYNEQFF. In nucleotides, the CDR3 is TGTGCCTGGAACGAGCTTGTTTACAATGAGCAGTTCTTC.